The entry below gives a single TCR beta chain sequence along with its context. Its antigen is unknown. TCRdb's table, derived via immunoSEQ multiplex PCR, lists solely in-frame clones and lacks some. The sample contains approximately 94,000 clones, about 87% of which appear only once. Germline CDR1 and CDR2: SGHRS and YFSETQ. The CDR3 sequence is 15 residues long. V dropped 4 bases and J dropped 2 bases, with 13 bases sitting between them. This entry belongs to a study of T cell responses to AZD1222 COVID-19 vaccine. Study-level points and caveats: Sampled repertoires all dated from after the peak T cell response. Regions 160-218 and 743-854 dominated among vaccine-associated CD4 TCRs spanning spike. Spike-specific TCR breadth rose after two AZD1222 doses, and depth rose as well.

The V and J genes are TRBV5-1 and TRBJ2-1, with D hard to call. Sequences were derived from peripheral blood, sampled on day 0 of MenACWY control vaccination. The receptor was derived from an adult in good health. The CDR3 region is CASSTPFGPYNEQFF. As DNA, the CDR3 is TGCGCCAGCAGCACCCCGTTCGGCCCCTACAATGAGCAGTTCTTC. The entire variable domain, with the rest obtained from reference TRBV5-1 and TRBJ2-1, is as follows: KAGVTQTPRYLIKTRGQQVTLSCSPISGHRSVSWYQQTPGQGLQFLFEYFSETQRNKGNFPGRFSGRQFSNSRSEMNVSTLELGDSALYLCASSTPFGPYNEQFFGPGTRLTVL.